These T cell receptor beta chains were read from a single sample in a study of identical twins. In TCRdb, the 5' RACE reads were re-called with MiXCR into one record per CDR3 protein. The data show some 560,000 distinct CDR3 sequences, with just under 10% seen just once and around 3.2% held by the top ten. These data also featured in a second study, about yellow fever vaccine responses in identical twins.

Sequencing was performed on PBMCs. These receptors all come from a young woman in good health. The CDR3 runs from the conserved cysteine through the conserved F or W. D genes are given only for firm matches. The size field is filled for only some rows; it gives once, few, many or a size class.

>TRBJ2-7|.|few|TRBV5-6
TGTGCCAGCAGCTACCGGAGCAGGTACGAGCAGTACTTC
CASSYRSRYEQYF
>TRBJ2-1|.|.|TRBV7-9
TGTGCCAGCAGCTTAGCCGGAACTGAACAGCAGTTCTTC
CASSLAGTEQQFF
>TRBJ2-5|.|.|TRBV5-1
TGCGCCAGCAGCTTGGCCGTGGGGCCTCAAGAGACCCAGTACTTC
CASSLAVGPQETQYF
>TRBJ2-7|TRBD2|few|TRBV7-2
TGTGCCAGCAGCCTTAGCGGGAGTACCTACGAGCAGTACTTC
CASSLSGSTYEQYF
>TRBJ2-1|TRBD2|many|TRBV4-2
TGTGCCAGCAGCCAACGCGTGACTAGCGGGTCAGCCCCCTACAATGAGCAGTTCTTC
CASSQRVTSGSAPYNEQFF
>TRBJ2-2|TRBD1|.|TRBV6-2/TRBV6-3
TGTGCCAGCGGGACAGGGGGCGGGGAGCTGTTTTTT
CASGTGGGELFF
>TRBJ2-3|.|few|TRBV5-1
TGCGCCAGCAGCTCTGGGCAAAGGGATACGCAGTATTTT
CASSSGQRDTQYF
>TRBJ2-7|TRBD1|many|TRBV10-3
TGTGCCATCCAGGGACAGGTGGGCTACGAGCAGTACTTC
CAIQGQVGYEQYF
>TRBJ2-3|TRBD2|few|TRBV20-1
TGCAGTGAAACGCAGGGACTAGCGGTCACAGATACGCAGTATTTT
CSETQGLAVTDTQYF
>TRBJ2-3|TRBD2|few|TRBV28
TGTGCCAGCAGTTTGGGGGGGGACCCATCTCCGAATACGCAGTATTTT
CASSLGGDPSPNTQYF
>TRBJ2-7|.|many|TRBV5-6
TGTGCCAGCAGCTTAGAACAACTCTACGAGCAGTACTTC
CASSLEQLYEQYF
>TRBJ2-3|.|few|TRBV12-3/TRBV12-4
TGTGCCAGCAGTGGACCCCGTGGAGATACGCAGTATTTT
CASSGPRGDTQYF
>TRBJ1-1|.|many|TRBV2
TGTGCCAGCAGTGAACCGGGACCCGCTGAAGCTTTCTTT
CASSEPGPAEAFF
>TRBJ1-1|.|many|TRBV21-1
TGTGCCAGCAGCAAAGACTTAGGGTGGAACACTGAAGCTTTCTTT
CASSKDLGWNTEAFF
>TRBJ2-7|TRBD2|few|TRBV7-2
TGTGCCAGCAGCCCTCAACTGGGGGGGGGTACCGACGAGCAGTACTTC
CASSPQLGGGTDEQYF
>TRBJ2-7|.|many|TRBV27
TGTGCCAGCAGTCCCCAGGGGGGGGACTACGAGCAGTACTTC
CASSPQGGDYEQYF
>TRBJ2-7|TRBD2|few|TRBV7-9
TGTGCCAGCAGCTTCCGGGAGGGATACGAGCAGTACTTC
CASSFREGYEQYF
>TRBJ2-1|TRBD2|many|TRBV9
TGTGCCAGCAGCGTAGTAGCGGGGTTCAGCGATGAGCAGTTCTTC
CASSVVAGFSDEQFF
>TRBJ2-7|TRBD2|.|TRBV20-1
TGCTGCGTAAGTGGCCATTCGACTAGCGGGTCATTTGCGCAGTACTTC
CCVSGHSTSGSFAQYF
>TRBJ2-5|.|.|TRBV27
TGTGCCAGCAGTTTATCCGGGGTTCAAGAGACCCAGTACTTC
CASSLSGVQETQYF